The rows below give T cell receptor beta chains drawn from one sample of a study of OX40 agonist ivuxolimab in advanced cancers. Assay: immunoSEQ multiplex PCR; the TCRdb copy retains only in-frame clones and omits some. This sample has about 45,000 clones, with just over 90% found just once. The sequences come from CD4+ or CD8+ T cells sorted from blood, collected in a trial of the OX40 agonist ivuxolimab. These receptors were obtained from an adult with an advanced solid tumor such as melanoma, head and neck, liver or kidney cancer. CDR3s include the opening cysteine and the closing phenylalanine or tryptophan.

V gene	J gene	CDR3 protein
TRBV7-6	TRBJ2-7	CASSLGRGREQYF
TRBV18	TRBJ1-2	CASSPGTDYGYTF
TRBV7-2	TRBJ1-2	CAPNYGYTF
TRBV15	TRBJ1-5	CATSRALTPGQDYNQPQHF
TRBV19	TRBJ1-1	CASSTPGEGGRAFF
TRBV11-3	TRBJ1-5	CASSLRVSNQPQHF
TRBV9	TRBJ1-1	CASSTTGVNTEAFF
TRBV5-6	TRBJ2-1	CASSYITGLNEQFF
TRBV5-5	TRBJ2-7	CASSAPGRVYEQYF
TRBV10-1	TRBJ1-4	CASSESTGGLNEKLFF
TRBV15	TRBJ1-2	CATSRLLNYGYTF
TRBV6-1	TRBJ1-2	CASSEIRVNYGYTF
TRBV6-6	TRBJ2-7	CASGELAGQYEQYF